This T cell receptor beta chain was recovered during a study of T-cell reconstitution after alpha-beta-depleted transplantation in children. Molecular barcoding with unique molecular identifiers was used for the TCRbeta library. From the PCR reads, TCRdb called clonotypes with MiXCR, one entry per CDR3 protein. This sample has some 500,000 distinct CDR3 sequences, with 30% to 35% found just once. Germline trimming cut 4 bases from V and 0 bases from J; bases unmatched to any gene: 11. Germline V gene sequence: CDR1 MDHEN, CDR2 SYDVKM. This CDR3 has 18 amino acids. This sample comprised PBMCs from the stem cell graft donor, obtained from the stem cell graft. The rearrangement links TRBV28 to TRBJ2-1; 8 bases are a match to TRBD2. The receptor was isolated from a human donor who donated a stem cell graft to a child with aplastic anemia. DNA for the CDR3: TGTGCCAGCAGTTACGAACAAACTAGCGGCAGCTCCTACAATGAGCAGTTCTTC. Translating gives CASSYEQTSGSSYNEQFF.